These 21 T cell receptor beta chains share one sample of origin, sequenced in a study of T cell responses to AZD1222 COVID-19 vaccine. Assay: immunoSEQ multiplex PCR; the TCRdb copy retains only in-frame clones and omits some. The sample includes approximately 81,000 clones, roughly four fifths of them seen just once. The input for sequencing was peripheral blood, taken 28 days after the second AZD1222 dose. These receptors were collected from an adult who received the AZD1222 COVID-19 vaccine.

The CDR3 region has the DNA TGTGCCAGCAGCTCAGACTGGGACAGGGGGCCTGAGACCCAGTACTTC. Residues: CASSSDWDRGPETQYF. This sequence joins TRBV11-2 and TRBJ2-5, with 12 nucleotides matching TRBD1. Unmatched junction bases numbered 8, after V lost 4 bases and J lost 5 bases. The CDR3 is 16 amino acids. The germline V gene encodes CDR1 SGHAT and CDR2 FQNNGV.

This clone was observed once. The chain combines TRBV19 with TRBJ1-5; TRBD1 is a possible D gene (5 bases). Germline V gene sequence: CDR1 LNHDA, CDR2 SQIVND (reference sequence). The CDR3 has 15 amino acids. The germline V and J ends were trimmed by 4 bases and 3 bases, with 13 bases remaining between them. As DNA, the CDR3 is TGTGCCAGTAGTAAGTCAGGGAACCTCAATCAGCCCCAGCATTTT. Translated: CASSKSGNLNQPQHF.

The J gene is TRBJ1-1, the V gene TRBV30; D is unclear. Germline CDR1 reads GTSNPN; CDR2 reads SVGIG (reference sequence). The CDR3 has 13 amino acids. V was shortened by 3 bases and J by 0 bases, with 8 bases between the two germline ends. Written as DNA, the CDR3 is TGTGCCTGGAGCCCGAGAATGAACACTGAAGCTTTCTTT. Its protein product is CAWSPRMNTEAFF.

This chain connects TRBV30 to TRBJ1-5; D ambiguous. The germline gives CDR1 GTSNPN, CDR2 SVGIG (reference sequence). The germline V and J ends were trimmed by 1 base and 7 bases, with 8 bases remaining between them. The CDR3 covers 12 residues. The CDR3 here is CAWSETGQPQHF. CDR3 sequence (DNA): TGTGCCTGGAGTGAGACTGGCCAGCCCCAGCATTTT.

The chain joins TRBV28 to TRBJ2-7; 7 bases map to TRBD1. With 1 base clipped from V and 2 bases from J, the junction kept 17 bases outside the gene matches. The germline V gene has CDR1 MDHEN and CDR2 SYDVKM. The CDR3 covers 19 residues. The CDR3 loop is CASSLSRGTAQGGPYEQYF. In nucleotides, the CDR3 is TGTGCCAGCAGTTTATCCCGTGGGACAGCCCAAGGTGGGCCCTACGAGCAGTACTTC.

This clone appeared a few times. This chain joins TRBV6-2 or TRBV6-3 and TRBJ2-1, with D uncertain. The CDR3 has 16 amino acids. The V and J ends lost 3 bases and 7 bases respectively, with 19 bases between them. Germline CDR1 MNHEY, CDR2 SVGEGT. The CDR3 sequence is CASSYPGPWMDNEQFF. CDR3 sequence (DNA): TGTGCCAGCAGTTATCCCGGACCTTGGATGGATAATGAGCAGTTCTTC.

V usage is TRBV3-1 (or the pseudogene TRBV3-2) and J usage is TRBJ2-1, with D uncertain. Trimming took 4 bases from V and 3 from J, leaving 19 bases between them. The CDR3 sequence is 17 residues long. Per the germline V gene, CDR1 is LGHDT and CDR2 is YNNKEL (reference sequence). The CDR3 DNA is TGTGCCAGCAGCCGGGCCGTGGGCAGAGAATTCTACAATGAGCAGTTCTTC. Its protein is CASSRAVGREFYNEQFF.

J is TRBJ2-4 and V is TRBV5-4; TRBD1 aligns across 8 bases. The V gene's germline CDR1 is SGHNT and CDR2 YYREEE (reference sequence). V trimming: 4 bases; J trimming: 4 bases; junction bases outside the gene matches: 7. The CDR3 is made up of 15 amino acids. The CDR3 nucleotides read TGTGCCAGCAGCACAGGACAGGGATCTAAAAACATTCAGTACTTC. Its protein product is CASSTGQGSKNIQYF.

The chain recombines TRBV28 with TRBJ1-2; D gene ambiguous. CDR1 and CDR2 from the germline V gene are MDHEN and SYDVKM. The CDR3 runs 12 residues. V lost 3 bases, J lost 11 bases, and 13 bases lay in between. In nucleotides, the CDR3 is TGTGCCAGCAGTTTTGGTTGGGAGCAGTACACCTTC. As protein: CASSFGWEQYTF.

The sample holds one count of this clone. This chain joins TRBV29-1 and TRBJ2-5; possible D gene TRBD1, 6 bases. CDR3 size: 12 residues. Trimming took off 5 bases at V and 0 bases at J, with 7 bases between the two ends. Germline V gene data show CDR1 as SQVTM and CDR2 as ANQGSEA. This CDR3 reads CSVTGNQETQYF. Here the CDR3 DNA reads TGCAGCGTTACAGGGAACCAAGAGACCCAGTACTTC.

This chain links TRBV29-1 with TRBJ1-1, with D unclear. This CDR3 has 12 residues. V gave up 8 bases and J gave up 6 bases, with 16 bases separating them. Germline V lookup: CDR1 SQVTM, CDR2 ANQGSEA. The CDR3 spells CSHKGIGPEAFF. CDR3 in DNA: TGCAGCCATAAAGGGATAGGCCCTGAAGCTTTCTTT. Using reference TRBV29-1 and TRBJ1-1 for the parts outside the CDR3, the full variable domain is SAVISQKPSRDICQRGTSLTIQCQVDSQVTMMFWYRQQPGQSLTLIATANQGSEATYESGFVIDKFPISRPNLTFSTLTVSNMSPEDSSIYLCSHKGIGPEAFFGQGTRLTVV.

The chain carries TRBV24-1 and TRBJ2-3; 7 positions agree with TRBD2. J lost 0 bases, V lost 4 bases, and 6 bases had no gene match. The CDR3 totals 16 residues. Germline V CDR1 and CDR2: KGHDR, SFDVKD. The chain's CDR3 is CATSEPISGSTDTQYF. The CDR3 nucleotides read TGTGCCACCAGTGAACCAATTAGCGGGAGCACAGATACGCAGTATTTT.

The chain's CDR3 is CASSPPSLYYTF. The DNA of the CDR3 is TGTGCCAGCAGCCCCCCGTCCCTTTATTACACCTTC. The chain recombines TRBV7-2 with TRBJ1-2; D unresolved. CDR3 length equals 12 residues. Trimming pared 5 bases from V and 11 bases from J, leaving 15 bases between. Germline V gives CDR1 SGHTA, CDR2 FQGNSA. Based on the CDR3 plus reference TRBV7-2 and TRBJ1-2, the full variable domain is GAGVSQSPSNKVTEKGKDVELRCDPISGHTALYWYRQSLGQGLEFLIYFQGNSAPDKSGLPSDRFSAERTGGSVSTLTIQRTQQEDSAVYLCASSPPSLYYTFGSGTRLTVV.

The chain joins TRBV29-1 to TRBJ2-1; possible D gene TRBD2, 6 bases. The V end was cut by 2 bases, the J end by 7 bases, with 18 bases between. Germline V gives CDR1 SQVTM, CDR2 ANQGSEA. There are 15 residues in the CDR3. The chain's CDR3 is CSVELDGSSVNEQFF. The CDR3 nucleotides are TGCAGCGTTGAATTGGACGGGAGTAGTGTGAATGAGCAGTTCTTC.

The chain uses TRBV7-2 and TRBJ2-3; TRBD2 matches at 9 bases. This CDR3 is built from 15 residues. V was clipped by 1 base and J by 3 bases; unmatched bases: 2. Germline V lookup: CDR1 SGHTA, CDR2 FQGNSA. DNA for the CDR3: TGTGCCAGCAGCTTAGTAGCGGGAGAAACAGATACGCAGTATTTT. Translated, it gives CASSLVAGETDTQYF.

The chain carries TRBV5-4 and TRBJ2-5, with D perhaps TRBD1 (7 bases). There are 13 residues in the CDR3. V gave up 7 bases and J gave up 1 base, with 11 bases separating them. Germline CDR1 reads SGHNT; CDR2 reads YYREEE (reference sequence). The CDR3 nucleotides read TGTGCCAGCGGCGGGGACAGCCAAGAGACCCAGTACTTC. Translation gives CASGGDSQETQYF.

The chain carries TRBV2 and TRBJ1-4; 8 nucleotides line up with TRBD1. J lost 8 bases, V lost 8 bases, and 13 bases had no gene match. Looked up from germline, CDR1 is SNHLY and CDR2 is FYNNEI. This CDR3 contains 15 residues. The CDR3 DNA reads TGTGCCAGCTACGGGAGGACAGGGATGGAGGAAAAACTGTTTTTT. It is translated as CASYGRTGMEEKLFF. The whole variable domain, remainder taken from reference TRBV2 and TRBJ1-4, is EPEVTQTPSHQVTQMGQEVILRCVPISNHLYFYWYRQILGQKVEFLVSFYNNEISEKSEIFDDQFSVERPDGSNFTLKIRSTKLEDSAMYFCASYGRTGMEEKLFFGSGTQLSVL.

The chain has TRBV5-5 and TRBJ2-5, with TRBD2 as a possible D gene (5 bases). Looked up from germline, CDR1 is SGHKS and CDR2 is YYEKEE (reference sequence). The CDR3 totals 14 residues. The V and J ends lost 5 bases and 0 bases respectively, with 11 bases between them. The CDR3 coding sequence is TGTGCCAGCAGACGAGGACTGGACCAAGAGACCCAGTACTTC. Its translation: CASRRGLDQETQYF.

This clone was observed a few times. The rearrangement joins TRBV9 to TRBJ2-7; 9 bases agree with TRBD2. The CDR3 has 15 amino acids. The germline V gene has CDR1 SGDLS and CDR2 YYNGEE. J was trimmed by 5 bases and V by 0 bases; bases with no gene match: 6. CDR3: CASSVEGSGSDEQYF. CDR3 DNA sequence: TGTGCCAGCAGCGTAGAGGGTAGCGGGAGCGACGAGCAGTACTTC.

The V call is TRBV30, the J call TRBJ2-7; perhaps TRBD1 as D (6 bases). This CDR3 contains 14 residues. Looked up from germline, CDR1 is GTSNPN and CDR2 is SVGIG (reference sequence). Trimming stripped 4 bases from V and 3 bases from J, with 16 bases between. The CDR3 loop is CAWNVGQNYYEQYF. Here the CDR3 DNA reads TGTGCCTGGAATGTCGGACAGAATTACTACGAGCAGTACTTC. Supplemented by reference TRBV30 and TRBJ2-7, the full variable domain reads SQTIHQWPATLVQPVGSPLSLECTVEGTSNPNLYWYRQAAGRGLQLLFYSVGIGQISSEVPQNLSASRPQDRQFILSSKKLLLSDSGFYLCAWNVGQNYYEQYFGPGTRLTVT.

The genes are TRBV12-3 or TRBV12-4 and TRBJ2-7; D unresolved. V lost 1 base to trimming and J lost 4 bases, with 8 bases between them. The CDR3 is 13 residues long. CDR3 region: CASSLDSEYEQYF. CDR3 DNA: TGTGCCAGCAGTTTAGACAGCGAGTACGAGCAGTACTTC.